This T cell receptor beta chain was obtained from a study of blood T cell repertoires in COVID-19. With 8 bases clipped from V and 3 bases from J, the junction kept 7 bases outside the gene matches. CDR3 length equals 13 residues. Germline CDR1 MNHEY, CDR2 SMNVEV (reference sequence). Profiled with immunoSEQ multiplex PCR; TCRdb holds only in-frame clones, not every one. Found here are about 190,000 clones, around 79% of them singletons; the top ten hold around 16%. The V gene is TRBV27, the J gene TRBJ2-7; 7 bases align to TRBD1. This clonotype was sampled from a man aged 55 to 69 with active or convalescent COVID-19. Sequencing was performed on peripheral blood. The CDR3 is CASGLTGNYEQYF. The DNA for the CDR3 is TGTGCCAGCGGGCTGACAGGGAACTACGAGCAGTACTTC.